Given below is one T cell receptor (beta chain) in context. The target of this receptor is not known. The record has no base qualities; no much larger clone is one base away. The data originate from a study of CD8+CD57+ T cells in acquired aplastic anemia (dated by TCRdb to 2017 to 2018). Turning to the overall study: A mean of 3.2 ug of DNA, ranging from roughly 0.19 to 27.4 ug, was extracted from sorted CD4+ and CD8+ cells. An average of approximately 9.8 million reads for CD4+ cells and 11 million to 13 million reads for CD8+ cells was obtained from healthy donor samples.

Genomic DNA was used as template for profiling of TCR beta VDJ combinations and CDR3 sequences. TCR repertoire sequencing was run on an Illumina HiSeq 2000. In the paper's pipeline: TRBV/TRBJ rearrangement plots, CDR3 size and DJ length profiles, and Simpson's diversity index were used to assess repertoires. Whichever DNA sequence was most abundant in the deep sequencing data was defined as the immunodominant clone. CDR3 amino acid sequences were checked for sharing between subjects and were compared against published repertoires and the VDJdb database. The public sequencing data were trimmed at Q25 with fastp and processed into clonotypes with MiXCR by TCRdb, which kept only in-frame beta chains. Every CDR3 protein is listed once, alongside the most common genes and DNA of its rows. The V and J calls reflect TCRdb's pipeline rather than the authors' work. Counted in this sample were hundreds of thousands of distinct CDR3 sequences; roughly 68% of them appeared once. The ten largest clones take up 3.5% to 4.5% of the sample.

Results the study describes overall, beyond this receptor: Around 27 CD8+ CDR3 sequences were found in both patients and controls but appeared to be highly expressed in patients and within the immunodominant clones of the patients. CD8+ Simpson's diversity did not differ significantly between patients and healthy controls (P=0.060).

From the cysteine up to the phenylalanine, the CDR3 has a length of 15 residues. Only CDR3 DNA is held: 45 bases, read in frame from base 1. CDR1 and CDR2, per the germline V gene, are LGHNT and FRNRAP. In this study, sorted CD4+ and CD8+ T cells from the blood of healthy subjects and of severe aplastic anemia patients had their TCR repertoires deep-sequenced. Ficoll-Paque density gradient centrifugation was used to isolate peripheral blood mononuclear cells. Before DNA extraction, CD4+ and CD8+ T cells were sorted with FACS or magnetic beads. The receptor's source is a human donor in good health, serving as a control. Sequenced: sorted CD4+, CD8+, or CD8+CD57+ T cells (not recorded which) from PBMCs. Rearrangement joined TRBV12-5 to TRBJ1-3, with the D gene call left open. For the CDR3, the sequence is CANSLRRLSGNTIYF. The base sequence is TGTGCCAACAGTTTGAGGAGGCTCTCTGGAAACACCATATATTTT.